This T cell receptor (beta chain) came from a study of Ad26.COV2.S vaccination and SARS-CoV-2 variants. Assay used: immunoSEQ multiplex PCR; TCRdb lists only in-frame clones, some missing. This table holds about 440,000 clones, around 91% found once. Study conclusions and caveats: Spike-specific responses of CD8+ and CD4+ T cells were reported to display substantial breadth after vaccination. The TCR breadth and depth analyses may have understated or missed part of the total T cell responses.

In regard to this clone: Its antigen is undetermined. The sample holds other DNA sequences that translate to the same CDR3.

The CDR3 extends over 14 amino acids. Trimming shortened V by 0 bases and J by 4 bases, and 10 bases separated the two germline ends. The germline CDR1 and CDR2 sequences are SGDLS and YYNGEE. Treatment described: roughly 18 received Ad26.COV2.S at low or high dose, single or two shots; about five received placebo; per-sample allocation not given. Day 63 after the first vaccine or placebo injection was the time point for sampling. This material consisted of peripheral blood, taken in a trial of Ad26.COV2.S vaccine versus placebo. This receptor was identified in a person aged 18-65 years who received the Ad26.COV2.S COVID-19 vaccine or a placebo. The chain combines TRBV9 with TRBJ2-5; D is unclear. The CDR3 spells CASSVGLAGETQYF. The CDR3 nucleotides are TGTGCCAGCAGCGTAGGGTTAGCTGGAGAGACCCAGTACTTC.